This T cell receptor beta chain was identified during a study of CD8+ T cells in alopecia areata listed by TCRdb under 2018. The study in broad terms: Treated patients were enrolled in an open-label pilot trial of oral tofacitinib at 5 to 10 mg twice daily for moderate-to-severe alopecia areata. Tofacitinib was administered for 6 to 18 months, and 6 months of follow-up off drug were then conducted to assess delayed response and recurrence. In treated patients, disease severity was measured using the SALT score, which gives the percentage of scalp surface area affected. The study used high-throughput TCRbeta sequencing to examine T cell clonal expansion in alopecia areata, in both the C3H/HeJ mouse model and human patients. Human TCRbeta sequencing covered scalp tissue and sorted CD4+ and CD8+ peripheral blood T cells from patchy and totalis/universalis alopecia areata patients and healthy controls. Tofacitinib-treated patients had biopsies at baseline and at 4 and 24 weeks of treatment, with a later scalp biopsy in several patients. Clonality in the scalp was compared among normal scalp (n=4), patchy alopecia areata scalp (n=8), and alopecia totalis/universalis scalp (n=8). RNA was obtained with the PAXgene miRNA kit for fixed scalp, the miRNeasy kit for PBMCs, and the RNeasy kit for mouse skin. TCRbeta CDR3 regions were amplified by immunoSEQ multiplex PCR using 35 Vbeta forward and 13 Jbeta reverse primers. The paper's findings and limits, for the study overall: Shared TCR sequences between patients were less evident than in mice, which may be partly attributable to HLA diversity in the patient population. Many expanded lesional clones were found to persist in scalp and blood during tofacitinib treatment, and relapse after treatment cessation may be partly explained by this persistence. Scalp TCR repertoire analysis is complicated because resident alphabeta T cells in normal human skin are also sequenced, whereas mouse skin is dominated by gammadelta T cells. Compared with normal scalp, lesional scalp, particularly in alopecia totalis/universalis, had higher clonality and more expanded CD8+ clones, which suggests antigenic drive. Because the treated cohort was small and included a single nonresponder, larger studies are needed to assess links between baseline CD8+ expansion and response. Tofacitinib significantly lowered scalp clonality and the number of expanded CD8+ clones among the top 100 scalp clones.

Explained via the paper, the time point label denotes: around 4 weeks on oral tofacitinib. The meaning of the sample's treatment or condition label: oral pan-JAK inhibitor, 5-10 mg twice daily. Peripheral blood and lesional scalp punch biopsies were obtained from patients with alopecia areata. PBMCs were isolated by density centrifugation and stained for CD3, CD4 and CD8, and CD4+ and CD8+ T cells were sorted on a FACSAria. V is reduced by 3 bases and J by 9 bases, leaving a spacing of 12 bases between them. CDR1 SGHTA and CDR2 FQGNSA are derived from the germline V gene. Measured from the cysteine to the phenylalanine, the CDR3 is 13 residues long. The sequence is cut down to CDR3 DNA, 39 bases in frame from base 1. The library was made by the immunoSEQ multiplex PCR assay. For TCR sequencing, RNA was extracted from every sample and reverse transcribed into cDNA to serve as template. SuperScript III was used for first-strand cDNA synthesis, primed with a 2:1 mix of oligo-dT and random hexamers. Amplification bias was assessed with a synthetic immune receptor repertoire, and residual bias was removed computationally. Per the original workflow: Raw reads were preprocessed to remove errors, and CDR3 was defined by IMGT conventions from the conserved cysteine to phenylalanine. Clonality was calculated as 1 minus Shannon entropy normalized by log2 of the number of productive unique TCRs. Scalp TCRbeta sequences were cross-referenced with sorted blood CD4 and CD8 repertoires so that the CD4 or CD8 identity of scalp clones could be inferred. The source is immuneACCESS, and TCRdb retained only in-frame sequences with V and J called. Part of the clones is not carried over; for the studies checked, unresolved V genes explain less than half of this, and the remainder is unexplained. For V, J and clone size, that table is used; D and trimming come from the DNA. This sample is represented by more than 110,000 clones; roughly 80% of them were singletons. The top ten clonotypes cover just under 25% of the sample.

Points on this clone: Its specific antigen is unknown. No much larger clonotype is one base removed from it; base qualities were not supplied.

The sample consisted of CD8+ T cells sorted from blood, taken at week 4, from a patient treated with tofacitinib. The TCR was taken from a human donor with alopecia areata. The receptor chain draws on TRBV7-2 and TRBJ2-1; a confident D gene designation cannot be given. The CDR3 in this case is CASSFGLESEQFF. The sequenced DNA: TGTGCCAGCAGCTTTGGCCTAGAGAGTGAGCAGTTCTTC. The entire variable domain, with the stretches around the CDR3 drawn from the reference TRBV7-2 and TRBJ2-1 proteins, is GAGVSQSPSNKVTEKGKDVELRCDPISGHTALYWYRQSLGQGLEFLIYFQGNSAPDKSGLPSDRFSAERTGGSVSTLTIQRTQQEDSAVYLCASSFGLESEQFFGPGTRLTVL.